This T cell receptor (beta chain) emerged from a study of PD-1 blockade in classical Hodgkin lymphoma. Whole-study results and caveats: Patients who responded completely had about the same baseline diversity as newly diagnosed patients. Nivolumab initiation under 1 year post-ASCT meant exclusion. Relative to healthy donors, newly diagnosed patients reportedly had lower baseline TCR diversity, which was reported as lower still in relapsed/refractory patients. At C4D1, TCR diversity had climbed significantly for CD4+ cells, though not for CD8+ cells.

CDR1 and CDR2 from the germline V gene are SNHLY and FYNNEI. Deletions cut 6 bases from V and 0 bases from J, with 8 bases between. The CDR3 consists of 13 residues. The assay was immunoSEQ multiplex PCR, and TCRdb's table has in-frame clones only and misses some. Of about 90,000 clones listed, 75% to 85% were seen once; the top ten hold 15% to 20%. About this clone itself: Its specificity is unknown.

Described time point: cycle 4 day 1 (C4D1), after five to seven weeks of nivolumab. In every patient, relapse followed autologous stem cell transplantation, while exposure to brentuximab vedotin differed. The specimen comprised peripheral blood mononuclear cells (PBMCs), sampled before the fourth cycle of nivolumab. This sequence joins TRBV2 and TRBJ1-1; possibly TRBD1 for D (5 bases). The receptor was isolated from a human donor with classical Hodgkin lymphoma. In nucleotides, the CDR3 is TGTGCCAGCAGCGTACAGGTGAACACTGAAGCTTTCTTT. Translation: CASSVQVNTEAFF.